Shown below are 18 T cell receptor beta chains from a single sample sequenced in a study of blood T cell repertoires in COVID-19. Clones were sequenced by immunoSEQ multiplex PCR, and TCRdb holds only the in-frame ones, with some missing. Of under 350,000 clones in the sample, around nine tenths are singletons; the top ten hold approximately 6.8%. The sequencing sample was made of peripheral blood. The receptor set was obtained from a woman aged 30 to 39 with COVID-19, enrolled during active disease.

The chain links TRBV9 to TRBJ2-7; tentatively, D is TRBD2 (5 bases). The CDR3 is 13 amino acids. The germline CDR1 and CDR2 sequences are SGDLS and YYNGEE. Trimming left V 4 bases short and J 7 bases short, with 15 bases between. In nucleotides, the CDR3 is TGTGCCAGCAGCCCCGGGCCTTCGGGGGAGCAGTACTTC. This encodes CASSPGPSGEQYF.

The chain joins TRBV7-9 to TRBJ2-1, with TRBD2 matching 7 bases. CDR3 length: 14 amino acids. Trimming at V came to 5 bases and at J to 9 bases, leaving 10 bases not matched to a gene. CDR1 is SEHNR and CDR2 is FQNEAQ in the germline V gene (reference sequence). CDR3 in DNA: TGTGCCAGCAGCCGAGGACGGGGGGTGGGTGAGCAGTTCTTC. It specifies CASSRGRGVGEQFF.

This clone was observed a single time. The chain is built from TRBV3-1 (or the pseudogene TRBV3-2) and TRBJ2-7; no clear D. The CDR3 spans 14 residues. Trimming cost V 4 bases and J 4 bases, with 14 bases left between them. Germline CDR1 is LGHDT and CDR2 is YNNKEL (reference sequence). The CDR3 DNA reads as TGTGCCAGCAGCCCCCCCGGTGTAGATTACGAGCAGTACTTC. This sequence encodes CASSPPGVDYEQYF.

Written as DNA, the CDR3 is TGTGCCAGCAGCGAGACAGCTCCGAACACCGGGGAGCTGTTTTTT. This codes for CASSETAPNTGELFF. The V call is TRBV21-1, the J call TRBJ2-2; the table's D call, TRBD1, was not checked against the DNA. TRBV21-1 has pseudogene status. The CDR3 consists of 15 residues.

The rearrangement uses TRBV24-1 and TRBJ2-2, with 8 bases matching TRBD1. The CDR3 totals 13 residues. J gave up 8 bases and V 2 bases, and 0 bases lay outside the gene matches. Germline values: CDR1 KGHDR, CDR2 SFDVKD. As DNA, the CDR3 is TGTGCCACCAGTGATTGGACAGGGGGGGAGCTGTTTTTT. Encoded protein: CATSDWTGGELFF.

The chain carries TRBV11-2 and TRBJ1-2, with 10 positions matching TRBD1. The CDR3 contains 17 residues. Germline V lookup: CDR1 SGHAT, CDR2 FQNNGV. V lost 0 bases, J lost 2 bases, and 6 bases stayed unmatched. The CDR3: CASSLEWTGGRNYGYTF. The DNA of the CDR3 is TGTGCCAGCAGCTTAGAATGGACAGGGGGAAGAAACTATGGCTACACCTTC.

CDR3 in amino acids: CASSEIQIYEQYF. CDR3 DNA: TGTGCCAGCAGTGAGATACAGATCTACGAGCAGTACTTC. The V and J genes are TRBV2 and TRBJ2-7; D is unresolved. This CDR3 comprises 13 residues. V lost 3 bases, J lost 3 bases, and 9 bases lay in between. Germline V CDR1 and CDR2: SNHLY, FYNNEI.

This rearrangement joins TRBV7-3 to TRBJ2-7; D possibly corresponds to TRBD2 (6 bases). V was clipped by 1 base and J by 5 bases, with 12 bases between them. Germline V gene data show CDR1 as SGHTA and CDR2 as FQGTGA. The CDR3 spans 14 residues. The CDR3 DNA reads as TGTGCCAGCAGCTTAAGTCCGGGAGTCGACGAGCAGTACTTC. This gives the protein CASSLSPGVDEQYF. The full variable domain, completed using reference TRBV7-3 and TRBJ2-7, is GAGVSQTPSNKVTEKGKYVELRCDPISGHTALYWYRQSLGQGPEFLIYFQGTGAADDSGLPNDRFFAVRPEGSVSTLKIQRTERGDSAVYLCASSLSPGVDEQYFGPGTRLTVT.

The CDR3 loop is CASSLSLLALGNEQFF. The CDR3 region has the DNA TGTGCCAGCAGTTTATCGCTGCTAGCGCTTGGCAATGAGCAGTTCTTC. The chain joins TRBV27 to TRBJ2-1; possible D gene TRBD2, 6 bases. Germline lookup yields CDR1 MNHEY and CDR2 SMNVEV (reference sequence). The CDR3 consists of 16 residues. V was clipped by 0 bases and J by 6 bases, with 15 bases between them.

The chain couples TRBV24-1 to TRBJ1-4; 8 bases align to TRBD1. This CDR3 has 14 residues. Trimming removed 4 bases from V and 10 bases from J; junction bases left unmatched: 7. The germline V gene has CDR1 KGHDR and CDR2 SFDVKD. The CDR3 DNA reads TGTGCCACCAGTGACCGAACCCAGGGGGCAAAACTGTTTTTT. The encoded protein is CATSDRTQGAKLFF.

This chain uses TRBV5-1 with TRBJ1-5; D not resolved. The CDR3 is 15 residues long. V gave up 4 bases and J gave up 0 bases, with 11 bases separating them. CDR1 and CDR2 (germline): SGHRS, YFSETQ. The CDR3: CASSIDTNSNQPQHF. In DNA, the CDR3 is TGCGCCAGCAGCATAGACACCAATAGCAATCAGCCCCAGCATTTT.

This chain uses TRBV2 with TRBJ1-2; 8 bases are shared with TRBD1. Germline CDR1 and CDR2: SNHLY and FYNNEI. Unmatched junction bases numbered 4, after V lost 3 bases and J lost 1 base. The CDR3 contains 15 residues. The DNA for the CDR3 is TGTGCCAGCAGTGATGGACAGGGCTTTAACTATGGCTACACCTTC. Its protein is CASSDGQGFNYGYTF.

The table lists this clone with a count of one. CDR3 DNA: TGTGCCAGCGGGACAGCTGGAAACACCATATATTTT. It specifies CASGTAGNTIYF. V and J are TRBV2 and TRBJ1-3; 7 nucleotides line up with TRBD1. Looked up from germline, CDR1 is SNHLY and CDR2 is FYNNEI. The CDR3 contains 12 residues. J gave up 2 bases and V 8 bases, and 0 bases lay outside the gene matches.

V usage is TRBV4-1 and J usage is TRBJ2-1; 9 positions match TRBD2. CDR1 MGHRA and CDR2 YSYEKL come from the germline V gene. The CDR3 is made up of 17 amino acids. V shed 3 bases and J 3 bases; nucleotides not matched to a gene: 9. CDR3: CASSHAQEAGGYNEQFF. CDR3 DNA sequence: TGCGCCAGCAGCCACGCCCAGGAAGCGGGAGGCTACAATGAGCAGTTCTTC.

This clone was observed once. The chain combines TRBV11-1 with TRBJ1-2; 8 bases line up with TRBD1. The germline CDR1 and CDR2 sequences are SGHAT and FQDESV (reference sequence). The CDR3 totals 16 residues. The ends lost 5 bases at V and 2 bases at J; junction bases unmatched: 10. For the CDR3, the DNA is TGTGCCAGCAGCATCGGGACAGGTGATAAGAACTATGGCTACACCTTC. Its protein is CASSIGTGDKNYGYTF.

CDR3 DNA: TGTGCCAGCAGCTTAGACGGACTGGAGGATGAGCAGTTCTTC. Translation gives CASSLDGLEDEQFF. This chain links TRBV11-3 with TRBJ2-1, with D possibly being TRBD2 (5 bases). The CDR3 is made up of 14 amino acids. Deletions cut 0 bases from V and 8 bases from J, with 11 bases between. Germline values: CDR1 SGHNT, CDR2 YENEEA.

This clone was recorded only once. CDR3 region: CASSQGEDTEAFF. The CDR3 nucleotides are TGTGCCAGCTCACAAGGGGAGGACACTGAAGCTTTCTTT. J is TRBJ1-1 and V is TRBV18; D may be TRBD1 (5 bases). CDR1 and CDR2 (germline): KGHSH, LQKENI. V lost 4 bases and J lost 3, with 9 bases in between. The CDR3 spans 13 residues. Together with reference TRBV18 and TRBJ1-1, the CDR3 gives the full variable domain: NAGVMQNPRHLVRRRGQEARLRCSPMKGHSHVYWYRQLPEEGLKFMVYLQKENIIDESGMPKERFSAEFPKEGPSILRIQQVVRGDSAAYFCASSQGEDTEAFFGQGTRLTVV.

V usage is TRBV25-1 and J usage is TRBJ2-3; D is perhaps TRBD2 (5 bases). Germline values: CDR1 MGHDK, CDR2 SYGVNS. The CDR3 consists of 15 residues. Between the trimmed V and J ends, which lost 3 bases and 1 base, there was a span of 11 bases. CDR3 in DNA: TGTGCCAGCAGTGATTGGACTGGTGGCACAGATACGCAGTATTTT. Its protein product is CASSDWTGGTDTQYF.